Given below is one TCR beta chain in context. The antigen remains undetermined. The sample belongs to a study of siplizumab effects on memory and regulatory T cells. Only in-frame clones appear in the TCRdb table, and some are missing; sequencing was by immunoSEQ multiplex PCR. The sample contains about 100,000 clones, 75% to 95% of which appear only once. General study points: Memory T cells appeared less diverse than naive cells, which seemed to contribute substantially to alloresponse.

This CDR3 spans 12 amino acids. Germline-derived CDR1 and CDR2 are KGHSH and LQKENI. Trimming took off 0 bases at V and 5 bases at J, with 4 bases between the two ends. The sample taken for sequencing was CD4+ T cells sorted from blood. The chain carries TRBV18 and TRBJ2-5, with unresolved D. This clonotype was obtained from a human donor in good health. The CDR3 region is CASSPPLETQYF. The CDR3 DNA sequence: TGTGCCAGCTCACCACCCCTCGAGACCCAGTACTTC.